The TCR beta chain under discussion was sequenced for a study of OX40 agonist ivuxolimab in advanced cancers. About the research overall: Patients received the agonistic anti-OX40 (CD134) antibody ivuxolimab. Dose-escalation cases comprised hepatocellular carcinoma, melanoma, renal cell or head and neck cancer.

The data were produced by immunoSEQ multiplex PCR, yet TCRdb's version contains in-frame clones alone and is incomplete. This table holds more than 55,000 clones, 90% to 95% found once. Germline CDR1 MNHEY, CDR2 SMNVEV (reference sequence). The CDR3 is 13 amino acids. Losses at the gene ends were 4 bases for V and 4 bases for J; bases not matched to a gene: 3. J is TRBJ1-1 and V is TRBV27; 7 nucleotides match TRBD1. This receptor was obtained from an adult with an advanced solid tumor such as melanoma, head and neck, liver or kidney cancer. The material was CD4+ or CD8+ T cells sorted from blood, obtained in a trial of the OX40 agonist ivuxolimab. DNA for the CDR3: TGTGCCAGCAGTTCCGGGACAGCCACTGAAGCTTTCTTT. This sequence encodes CASSSGTATEAFF.